The 5 T cell receptor beta chains given below trace back to one sample, sequenced in a study of T cells in Graves' hyperthyroidism and ophthalmopathy. The TCR beta CDR3 regions underwent amplification using RNA transcripts as the source. Researchers ran a first-round RT-PCR on the TCR CDR3 using the HTBI primer set. TCRdb re-derived calls from the multiplex PCR reads in MiXCR, one entry per CDR3 protein. This sample has some 360,000 distinct CDR3 sequences, with less than 20% found just once. The sample taken for sequencing was blood. These receptors were collected from a woman aged 40 to 49 with Graves' ophthalmopathy.

Ten or more counts support this clonotype. The rearrangement links TRBV7-2 to TRBJ1-3; the D is unclear. The CDR3 has 14 amino acids. The ends were cut back, 5 bases at V and 0 bases at J, with 8 bases in the middle. Germline-derived CDR1 and CDR2 are SGHTA and FQGNSA. The CDR3 DNA reads TGTGCCAGCAGCAGGCTAGACTCTGGAAACACCATATATTTT. Protein: CASSRLDSGNTIYF.

By proportion, this clonotype is medium-sized. This chain uses TRBV24-1 with TRBJ2-5, with D perhaps matching TRBD1 or TRBD2 (6 bases each). The CDR3 is 15 amino acids. Germline loops: CDR1 KGHDR, CDR2 SFDVKD. Trimming took 3 bases from V and 5 from J, leaving 15 bases between them. The CDR3 nucleotides are TGTGCCACCAGTGATGAGAGGGGGGATAGGGAGACCCAGTACTTC. Translating gives CATSDERGDRETQYF.

This clonotype was observed many times. The genes are TRBV13 and TRBJ2-7; D call uncertain. Germline CDR1 PRHDT, CDR2 FYEKMQ (reference sequence). The V end lost 5 bases, the J end lost 0 bases, and 11 bases lay between the germline ends. This CDR3 comprises 14 residues. This chain's CDR3 is CASSPMTSSYEQYF. DNA for the CDR3: TGTGCCAGCAGCCCGATGACGAGCTCCTACGAGCAGTACTTC.

The rearrangement joins TRBV5-1 to TRBJ2-2; D may be TRBD1 or TRBD2 (6 bases each). The V gene's germline CDR1 is SGHRS and CDR2 YFSETQ. Trimming took 4 bases from V and 7 from J, leaving 14 bases between them. This CDR3 is built from 14 residues. The CDR3 is CASSLLGGGGELFF. For the CDR3, the DNA is TGCGCCAGCAGCCTGTTGGGGGGCGGCGGGGAGCTGTTTTTT.

V gene TRBV20-1 combines with J gene TRBJ1-1; 7 bases map to TRBD1. The CDR3 is 15 amino acids. V gave up 6 bases and J gave up 1 base; unmatched junction bases: 11. The germline gives CDR1 DFQATT, CDR2 SNEGSKA (reference sequence). CDR3 DNA sequence: TGCAGTGCGCCGAAGCCACAGGGGAGGAACACTGAAGCTTTCTTT. It translates to CSAPKPQGRNTEAFF.